This entry lists 7 T cell receptor beta chains sequenced from one sample in a study of shared clonotypes between healthy human individuals. Sequenced by immunoSEQ multiplex PCR; TCRdb stores in-frame clones only, minus some. The sample lists about 2 million clones, just under 95% occurring once. Naive CD8 cells were CD45RO-negative, positively selected for CCR7, excluding terminally differentiated effector memory CD45RA+ cells. The sample consisted of naive CD8+ T cells sorted from blood. These TCRs come from a man between 18 and 35 years old in good health.

V and J are TRBV5-4 and TRBJ2-3, with D unclear. Germline values: CDR1 SGHNT, CDR2 YYREEE (reference sequence). The V end lost 4 bases, the J end lost 0 bases, and 12 bases lay between the germline ends. The CDR3 is 15 residues long. This CDR3 reads CASSLSLSSTDTQYF. The CDR3 DNA reads TGTGCCAGCAGCCTGAGTCTGTCTAGCACAGATACGCAGTATTTT.

The chain is built from TRBV19 and TRBJ2-2; 12 bases match TRBD2. CDR1 LNHDA and CDR2 SQIVND come from the germline V gene (reference sequence). This CDR3 comprises 16 residues. Trimming at V came to 7 bases and at J to 2 bases, leaving 5 bases not matched to a gene. For the CDR3, the DNA is TGTGCCAGTATCCCTAGCGGGAGGGCCAACACCGGGGAGCTGTTTTTT. Amino acids: CASIPSGRANTGELFF.

V is TRBV5-5 and J is TRBJ2-7, with 12 bases aligning to TRBD2. The trim removed 4 bases at V and 0 bases at J, leaving 5 bases unmatched. CDR3 length: 16 residues. Per germline, CDR1 SGHKS and CDR2 YYEKEE (reference sequence). CDR3 in amino acids: CASSPWTSGTSYEQYF. CDR3 bases: TGTGCCAGCAGCCCTTGGACTAGCGGGACCTCCTACGAGCAGTACTTC.

The gene calls are TRBV4-1 and TRBJ1-1; D not certain. Germline V gene data show CDR1 as MGHRA and CDR2 as YSYEKL. The V end lost 0 bases, the J end lost 6 bases, and 8 bases lay between the germline ends. The length of the CDR3 is 13 residues. The CDR3 region is CASSQERGSEAFF. Here the CDR3 DNA reads TGCGCCAGCAGCCAAGAGCGGGGATCTGAAGCTTTCTTT.

The chain links TRBV4-1 to TRBJ2-5, with TRBD2 as a possible D gene (6 bases). This CDR3 region has 15 residues. Germline CDR1 reads MGHRA; CDR2 reads YSYEKL. V lost 0 bases to trimming and J lost 4 bases, with 12 bases between them. The CDR3 DNA reads TGCGCCAGCAGCCAAGAGGGAGGACCTGGAGAGACCCAGTACTTC. It specifies CASSQEGGPGETQYF.

The chain couples TRBV14 to TRBJ2-1; perhaps TRBD1 as D (6 bases). Germline assignment: CDR1 SGHDN and CDR2 FVKESK. This CDR3 is 16 amino acids long. Trimming pared 4 bases from V and 0 bases from J, leaving 13 bases between. CDR3 nucleotide sequence: TGTGCCAGCAGCCCTTCCGGGACACCCTCCTACAATGAGCAGTTCTTC. This translates into CASSPSGTPSYNEQFF.

V is TRBV10-3 and J is TRBJ2-5; 9 positions match TRBD1. V lost 9 bases and J lost 5; bases outside the gene matches: 10. The CDR3 spans 14 residues. Germline-derived CDR1 and CDR2 are ENHRY and SYGVKD. CDR3: CAISEDRGRETQYF. CDR3 in DNA: TGTGCCATATCCGAGGACAGGGGACGGGAGACCCAGTACTTC.